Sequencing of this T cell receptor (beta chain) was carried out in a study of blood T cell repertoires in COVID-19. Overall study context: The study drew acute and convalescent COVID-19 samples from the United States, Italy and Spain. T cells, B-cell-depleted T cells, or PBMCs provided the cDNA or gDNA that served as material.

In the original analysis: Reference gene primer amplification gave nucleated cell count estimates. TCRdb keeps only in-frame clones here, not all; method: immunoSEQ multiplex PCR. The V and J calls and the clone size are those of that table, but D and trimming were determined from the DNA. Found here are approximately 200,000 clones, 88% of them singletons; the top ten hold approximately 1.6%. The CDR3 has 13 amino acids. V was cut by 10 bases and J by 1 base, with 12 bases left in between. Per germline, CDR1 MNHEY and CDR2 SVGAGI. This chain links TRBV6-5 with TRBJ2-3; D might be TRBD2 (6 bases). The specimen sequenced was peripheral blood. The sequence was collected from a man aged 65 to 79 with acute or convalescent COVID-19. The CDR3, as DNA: TGTGCCACCCAGCGGGCCGGCACAGATACGCAGTATTTT. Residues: CATQRAGTDTQYF.